This is a list of T cell receptor beta chains from one sample in a study of T cells in Graves' hyperthyroidism and ophthalmopathy. TCRdb called the multiplex PCR reads again in MiXCR, with one record for every CDR3 protein. The table shows about half a million distinct CDR3 sequences, with roughly 22% occurring only once. The specimen was blood. The receptors stem from a woman aged 70-85 years with Graves' ophthalmopathy. CDR3s include the opening cysteine and the closing phenylalanine or tryptophan. D genes are given only for firm matches. Only part of the rows carry a size: once, few, many, or a class if the clone is expanded.

clone_size: few; j_call: TRBJ1-2; v_call: TRBV29-1; d_call: NA; cdr3_aa: CSVHWTDLNYGYTF; cdr3_nt: TGCAGCGTCCACTGGACAGATTTAAACTATGGCTACACCTTC
clone_size: NA; j_call: TRBJ1-1; v_call: TRBV20-1; d_call: TRBD1; cdr3_aa: CSARDYHRGAEAFF; cdr3_nt: TGCAGTGCTAGAGATTATCACAGGGGGGCTGAAGCTTTCTTT
clone_size: many; j_call: TRBJ1-1; v_call: TRBV6-1; d_call: NA; cdr3_aa: CASSENGMNTEAFF; cdr3_nt: TGTGCCAGCAGTGAAAACGGAATGAACACTGAAGCTTTCTTT
clone_size: NA; j_call: TRBJ1-5; v_call: TRBV6-2/TRBV6-3; d_call: NA; cdr3_aa: CASSPVGVGSNQPQHF; cdr3_nt: TGTGCCAGCAGCCCGGTCGGGGTAGGGAGCAATCAGCCCCAGCATTTT
clone_size: many; j_call: TRBJ1-5; v_call: TRBV6-1; d_call: TRBD1; cdr3_aa: CASSPRGGTDNQPQHF; cdr3_nt: TGTGCCAGCAGCCCACGGGGCGGGACAGACAATCAGCCCCAGCATTTT
clone_size: NA; j_call: TRBJ1-1; v_call: TRBV30; d_call: NA; cdr3_aa: CAWSVSRVNTEAFF; cdr3_nt: TGTGCCTGGAGTGTCTCCAGGGTGAACACTGAAGCTTTCTTT
clone_size: few; j_call: TRBJ2-1; v_call: TRBV6-2/TRBV6-3; d_call: TRBD2; cdr3_aa: CASSYRGGTSGSRSSYNEQFF; cdr3_nt: TGTGCCAGCAGTTACCGAGGGGGGACTAGCGGGAGTAGGAGCTCCTACAATGAGCAGTTCTTC
clone_size: many; j_call: TRBJ1-6; v_call: TRBV12-3/TRBV12-4; d_call: NA; cdr3_aa: CASGTAYNSPLHF; cdr3_nt: TGTGCCAGCGGGACGGCTTATAATTCACCCCTCCACTTT
clone_size: NA; j_call: TRBJ2-4; v_call: TRBV11-2; d_call: NA; cdr3_aa: CASSLVVGPLAKNIQYF; cdr3_nt: TGTGCCAGCAGCTTAGTGGTCGGGCCTTTAGCCAAAAACATTCAGTACTTC
clone_size: NA; j_call: TRBJ2-2; v_call: TRBV29-1; d_call: NA; cdr3_aa: CSVESTRGDTGELFF; cdr3_nt: TGCAGCGTTGAATCGACGAGGGGGGACACCGGGGAGCTGTTTTTT
clone_size: few; j_call: TRBJ2-1; v_call: TRBV7-9; d_call: TRBD2; cdr3_aa: CATKRGGRRTVAGEAYNEQFF; cdr3_nt: TGTGCCACCAAGAGAGGGGGCCGTCGAACCGTAGCGGGAGAGGCCTACAATGAGCAGTTCTTC
clone_size: many; j_call: TRBJ2-1; v_call: TRBV24-1; d_call: TRBD2; cdr3_aa: CATSDASGNRIFDNEQFF; cdr3_nt: TGTGCCACCAGTGACGCTAGCGGGAATCGGATCTTTGACAATGAGCAGTTCTTC
clone_size: NA; j_call: TRBJ2-3; v_call: TRBV28; d_call: NA; cdr3_aa: CASRVGSPDTQYF; cdr3_nt: TGTGCCAGCAGGGTGGGGAGCCCAGATACGCAGTATTTT
clone_size: NA; j_call: TRBJ2-1; v_call: TRBV28; d_call: NA; cdr3_aa: CASRPGQGGVHNEQFF; cdr3_nt: TGTGCCAGCAGGCCAGGACAGGGAGGGGTCCACAATGAGCAGTTCTTC
clone_size: NA; j_call: TRBJ2-4; v_call: TRBV20-1; d_call: NA; cdr3_aa: CSASPGPDIQYF; cdr3_nt: TGCAGTGCTAGCCCGGGGCCGGACATTCAGTACTTC
clone_size: NA; j_call: TRBJ2-1; v_call: TRBV28; d_call: TRBD2; cdr3_aa: CASTLRGLARVQEQFF; cdr3_nt: TGTGCCAGCACCTTACGGGGACTAGCGAGAGTTCAAGAGCAGTTCTTC
clone_size: NA; j_call: TRBJ2-7; v_call: TRBV30; d_call: NA; cdr3_aa: CAWAPGNYEQYF; cdr3_nt: TGTGCCTGGGCCCCAGGGAACTACGAGCAGTACTTC
clone_size: few; j_call: TRBJ2-2; v_call: TRBV27; d_call: NA; cdr3_aa: CASSNYGELFF; cdr3_nt: TGTGCCAGCAGTAACTACGGGGAGCTGTTTTTT
clone_size: NA; j_call: TRBJ2-2; v_call: TRBV9; d_call: NA; cdr3_aa: CASSVVSETGELFF; cdr3_nt: TGTGCCAGCAGCGTAGTATCTGAGACCGGGGAGCTGTTTTTT
clone_size: few; j_call: TRBJ1-1; v_call: TRBV6-1; d_call: NA; cdr3_aa: CASLSFTEAFF; cdr3_nt: TGTGCCAGCCTCTCCTTTACTGAAGCTTTCTTT
clone_size: NA; j_call: TRBJ2-7; v_call: TRBV27; d_call: NA; cdr3_aa: CASSRPFGELGTQYYEQYF; cdr3_nt: TGTGCCAGCAGTCGCCCCTTCGGGGAGCTCGGGACCCAATACTACGAGCAGTACTTC
clone_size: few; j_call: TRBJ1-2; v_call: TRBV4-1; d_call: NA; cdr3_aa: CASSQDQTPTYGYTF; cdr3_nt: TGCGCCAGCAGCCAAGATCAGACACCAACCTATGGCTACACCTTC